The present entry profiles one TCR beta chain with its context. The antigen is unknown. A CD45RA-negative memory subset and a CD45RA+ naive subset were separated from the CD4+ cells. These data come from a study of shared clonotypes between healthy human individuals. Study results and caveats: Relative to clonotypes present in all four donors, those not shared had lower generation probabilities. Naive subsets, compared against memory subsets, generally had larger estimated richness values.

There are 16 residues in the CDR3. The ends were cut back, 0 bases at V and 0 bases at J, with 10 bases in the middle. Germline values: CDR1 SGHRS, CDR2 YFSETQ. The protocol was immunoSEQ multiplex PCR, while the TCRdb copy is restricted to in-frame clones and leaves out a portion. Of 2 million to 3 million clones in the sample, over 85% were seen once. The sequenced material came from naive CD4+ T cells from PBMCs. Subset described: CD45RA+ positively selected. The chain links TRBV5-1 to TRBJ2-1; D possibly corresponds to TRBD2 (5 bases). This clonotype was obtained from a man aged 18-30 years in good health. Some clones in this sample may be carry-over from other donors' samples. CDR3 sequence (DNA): TGCGCCAGCAGCTTGGCCACAGCGGCCTCCTACAATGAGCAGTTCTTC. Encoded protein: CASSLATAASYNEQFF.